The present T cell receptor (beta chain) was sequenced within a study of blood T cell repertoires in COVID-19. Overall study: The study drew acute and convalescent COVID-19 samples from the United States, Italy and Spain. From T cells, B-cell-depleted T cells, or PBMCs came the material, which was cDNA or gDNA.

CDR3 length: 13 amino acids. With 7 bases removed from V and 0 bases from J, the gap between germline ends came to 10 bases. Germline CDR1 and CDR2: MDHEN and SYDVKM. Data came from immunoSEQ multiplex PCR; TCRdb stores just in-frame clones and leaves some out. The sample lists some 120,000 clones; about 90% were seen once. This receptor was taken from a woman aged 45-59 years with active or convalescent COVID-19. The sequenced sample was peripheral blood. The chain is built from TRBV28 and TRBJ2-7; D is unresolved. In DNA form, the CDR3 reads TGTGCCAGCACGAGAACAGCCTCCTACGAGCAGTACTTC. Translating it yields CASTRTASYEQYF.